The T cell receptor beta chain described here comes from a study of blood T cell repertoires in COVID-19. At the level of the study: Sites in the United States, Italy and Spain provided acute and convalescent COVID-19 samples. From T cells, B-cell-depleted T cells, or PBMCs came the material, which was cDNA or gDNA.

The CDR3 length is 16 residues. J lost 5 bases, V lost 1 base, and 8 bases had no gene match. CDR1 is SGHRS and CDR2 is YFSETQ in the germline V gene. Original analysis: Reference gene primer amplification gave nucleated cell count estimates. Repertoires were generated with immunoSEQ multiplex PCR, while TCRdb's copy carries only in-frame clones and drops some. That table supplies the V and J calls and clone size; D and trimming were determined from the DNA. The table shows over 85,000 clones, with 84% occurring only once. The V and J genes are TRBV5-1 and TRBJ2-2; 7 bases fit TRBD1. This TCR was sampled from a man between 60 and 70 years old with acute or convalescent COVID-19. The sequenced material came from peripheral blood. The CDR3, as DNA: TGCGCCAGCAGCTTGTTGATCACAGGGGATACCGGGGAGCTGTTTTTT. Translating it yields CASSLLITGDTGELFF.